This paragraph covers one TCR beta chain sequence. Its matching antigen is unknown. This record comes from a study of Ad26.COV2.S vaccination and SARS-CoV-2 variants. Findings of the study overall: Total T cell responses were possibly underestimated by TCR breadth and depth analyses. Vaccine recipients surpassed placebo recipients in spike-specific TCR breadth. Reported post-vaccination CD8+ and CD4+ T cell responses to spike showed substantial breadth.

Produced via immunoSEQ multiplex PCR; TCRdb's table is partial and in-frame only. This table holds around 94,000 clones, around 82% found once. This specimen consisted of peripheral blood, obtained after recovery from COVID-19. The sequence was obtained from a human donor who had recovered from COVID-19.

The CDR3 here is CASSHSGQPKPTDTQYF. The DNA for the CDR3 is TGTGCCAGCTCTCACTCGGGACAGCCCAAACCCACAGATACGCAGTATTTT. The V and J genes are TRBV21-1 and TRBJ2-3; the DNA was not used to check the table's D call, TRBD1. TRBV21-1 is annotated as a pseudogene. CDR3 length equals 17 residues.